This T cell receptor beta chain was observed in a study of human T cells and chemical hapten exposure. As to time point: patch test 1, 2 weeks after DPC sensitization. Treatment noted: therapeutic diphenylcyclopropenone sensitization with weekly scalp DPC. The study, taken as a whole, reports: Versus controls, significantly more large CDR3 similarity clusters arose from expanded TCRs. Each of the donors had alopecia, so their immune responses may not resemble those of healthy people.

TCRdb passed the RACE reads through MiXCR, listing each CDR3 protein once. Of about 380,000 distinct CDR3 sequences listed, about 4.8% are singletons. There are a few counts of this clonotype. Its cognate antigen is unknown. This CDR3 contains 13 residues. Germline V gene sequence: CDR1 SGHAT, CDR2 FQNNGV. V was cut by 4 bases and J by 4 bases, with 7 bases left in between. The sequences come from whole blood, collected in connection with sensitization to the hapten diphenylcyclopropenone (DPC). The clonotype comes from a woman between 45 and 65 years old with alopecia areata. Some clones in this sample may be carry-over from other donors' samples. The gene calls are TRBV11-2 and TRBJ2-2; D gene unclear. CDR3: CASSSGLTGELFF. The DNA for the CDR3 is TGTGCCAGCAGCTCCGGGCTCACCGGGGAGCTGTTTTTT.